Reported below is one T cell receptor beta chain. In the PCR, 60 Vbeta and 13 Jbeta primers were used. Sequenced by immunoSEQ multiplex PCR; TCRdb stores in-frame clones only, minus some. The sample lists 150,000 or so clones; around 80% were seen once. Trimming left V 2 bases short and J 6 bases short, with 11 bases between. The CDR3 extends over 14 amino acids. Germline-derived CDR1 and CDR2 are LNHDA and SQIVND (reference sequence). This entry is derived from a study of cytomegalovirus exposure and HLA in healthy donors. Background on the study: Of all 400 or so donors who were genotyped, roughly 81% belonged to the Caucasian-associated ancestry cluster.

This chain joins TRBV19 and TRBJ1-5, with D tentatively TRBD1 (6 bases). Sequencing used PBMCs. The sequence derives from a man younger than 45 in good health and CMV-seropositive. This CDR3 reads CASSISGASQPQHF. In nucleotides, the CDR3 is TGTGCCAGTAGTATATCAGGGGCAAGTCAGCCCCAGCATTTT.